These 2 T cell receptor beta chains originate from one sample sequenced in a study of blood T cell repertoires in COVID-19. Clones were read by immunoSEQ multiplex PCR, and TCRdb kept only the in-frame ones, dropping some. This table holds approximately 59,000 clones, under 85% found once. Sequencing was performed on peripheral blood. These TCRs come from a woman of 80 years or more with acute or convalescent COVID-19.

This chain connects TRBV11-3 to TRBJ2-7; D may be TRBD2 (6 bases). Germline CDR1 reads SGHNT; CDR2 reads YENEEA. This CDR3 has 14 residues. V was clipped by 5 bases and J by 6 bases, with 17 bases between them. CDR3 protein: CASSLGSSEPEQYF. The CDR3 DNA follows: TGTGCCAGCAGCCTCGGGTCTAGCGAACCCGAGCAGTACTTC.

The CDR3 sequence is CASSLQGNGYTF. The DNA for the CDR3 is TGTGCCAGCAGCCTACAGGGGAATGGCTACACCTTC. V and J are TRBV28 and TRBJ1-2, with 7 positions matching TRBD1. The CDR3 is made up of 12 amino acids. CDR1 MDHEN and CDR2 SYDVKM come from the germline V gene. V lost 6 bases, J lost 6 bases, and 4 bases stayed unmatched.